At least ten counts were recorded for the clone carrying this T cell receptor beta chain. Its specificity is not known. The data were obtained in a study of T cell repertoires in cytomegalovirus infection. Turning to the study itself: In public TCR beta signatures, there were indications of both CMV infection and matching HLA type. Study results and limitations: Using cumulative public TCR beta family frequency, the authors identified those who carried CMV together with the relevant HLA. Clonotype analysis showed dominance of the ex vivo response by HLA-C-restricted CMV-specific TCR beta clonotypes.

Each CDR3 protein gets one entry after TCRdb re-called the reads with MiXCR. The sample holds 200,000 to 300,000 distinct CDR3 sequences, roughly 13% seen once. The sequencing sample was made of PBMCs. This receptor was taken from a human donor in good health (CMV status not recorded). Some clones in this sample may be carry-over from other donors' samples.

DNA of the CDR3: TGCAGCGGTGGGACTAGCGGGAGTGGAGATACGCAGTATTTT. This sequence encodes CSGGTSGSGDTQYF. The rearrangement uses TRBV29-1 and TRBJ2-3, with 14 bases lining up with TRBD2. The CDR3 length is 14 residues. Germline V CDR1 and CDR2: SQVTM, ANQGSEA. Trimming cost V 7 bases and J 5 bases; bases outside gene matches: 5.